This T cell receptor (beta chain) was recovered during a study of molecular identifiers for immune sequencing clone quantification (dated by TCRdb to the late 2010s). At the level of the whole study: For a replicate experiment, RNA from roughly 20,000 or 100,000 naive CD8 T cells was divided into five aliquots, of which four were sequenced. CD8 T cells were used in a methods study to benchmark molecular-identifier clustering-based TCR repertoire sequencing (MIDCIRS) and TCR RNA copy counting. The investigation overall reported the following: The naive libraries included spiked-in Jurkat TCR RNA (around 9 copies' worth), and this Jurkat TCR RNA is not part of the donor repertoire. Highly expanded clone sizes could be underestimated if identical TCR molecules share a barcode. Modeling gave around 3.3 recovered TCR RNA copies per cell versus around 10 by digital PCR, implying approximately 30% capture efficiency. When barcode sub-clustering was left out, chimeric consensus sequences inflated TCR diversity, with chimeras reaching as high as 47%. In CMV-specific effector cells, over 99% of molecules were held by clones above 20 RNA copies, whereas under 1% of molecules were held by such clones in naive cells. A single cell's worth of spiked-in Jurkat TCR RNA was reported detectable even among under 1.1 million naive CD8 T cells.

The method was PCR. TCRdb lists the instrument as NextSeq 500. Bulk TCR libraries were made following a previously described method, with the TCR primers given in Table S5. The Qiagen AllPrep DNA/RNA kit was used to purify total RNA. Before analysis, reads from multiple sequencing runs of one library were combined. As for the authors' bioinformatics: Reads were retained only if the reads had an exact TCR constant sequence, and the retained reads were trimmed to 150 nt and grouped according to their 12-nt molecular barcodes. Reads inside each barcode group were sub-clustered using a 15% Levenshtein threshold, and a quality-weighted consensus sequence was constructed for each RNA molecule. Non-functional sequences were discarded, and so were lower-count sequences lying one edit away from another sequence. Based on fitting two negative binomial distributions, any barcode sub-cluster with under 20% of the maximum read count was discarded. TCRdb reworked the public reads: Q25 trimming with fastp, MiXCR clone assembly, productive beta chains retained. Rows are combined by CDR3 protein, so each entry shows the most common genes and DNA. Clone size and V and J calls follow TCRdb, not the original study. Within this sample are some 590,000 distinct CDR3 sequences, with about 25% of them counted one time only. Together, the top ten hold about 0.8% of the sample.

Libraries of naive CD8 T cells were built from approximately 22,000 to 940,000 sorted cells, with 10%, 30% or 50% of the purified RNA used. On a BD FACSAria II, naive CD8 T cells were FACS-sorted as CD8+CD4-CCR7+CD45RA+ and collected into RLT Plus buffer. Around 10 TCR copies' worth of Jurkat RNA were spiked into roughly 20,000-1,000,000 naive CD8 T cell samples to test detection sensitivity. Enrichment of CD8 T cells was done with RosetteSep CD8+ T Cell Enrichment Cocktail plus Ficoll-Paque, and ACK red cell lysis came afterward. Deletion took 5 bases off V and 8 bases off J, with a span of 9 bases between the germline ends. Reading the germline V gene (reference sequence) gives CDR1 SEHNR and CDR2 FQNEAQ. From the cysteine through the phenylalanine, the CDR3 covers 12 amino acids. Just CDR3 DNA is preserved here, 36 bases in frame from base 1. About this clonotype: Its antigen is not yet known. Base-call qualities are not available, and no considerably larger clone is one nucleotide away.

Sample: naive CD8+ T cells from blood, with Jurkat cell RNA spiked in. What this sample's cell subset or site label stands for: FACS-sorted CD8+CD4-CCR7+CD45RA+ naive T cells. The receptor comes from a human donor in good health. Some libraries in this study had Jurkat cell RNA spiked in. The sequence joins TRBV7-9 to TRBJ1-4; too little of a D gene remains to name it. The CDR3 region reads CASSPAGEKLFF. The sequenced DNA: TGTGCCAGCAGCCCTGCGGGAGAAAAACTGTTTTTT. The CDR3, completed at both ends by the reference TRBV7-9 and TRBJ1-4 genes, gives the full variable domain DTGVSQNPRHKITKRGQNVTFRCDPISEHNRLYWYRQTLGQGPEFLTYFQNEAQLEKSRLLSDRFSAERPKGSFSTLEIQRTEQGDSAMYLCASSPAGEKLFFGSGTQLSVL.